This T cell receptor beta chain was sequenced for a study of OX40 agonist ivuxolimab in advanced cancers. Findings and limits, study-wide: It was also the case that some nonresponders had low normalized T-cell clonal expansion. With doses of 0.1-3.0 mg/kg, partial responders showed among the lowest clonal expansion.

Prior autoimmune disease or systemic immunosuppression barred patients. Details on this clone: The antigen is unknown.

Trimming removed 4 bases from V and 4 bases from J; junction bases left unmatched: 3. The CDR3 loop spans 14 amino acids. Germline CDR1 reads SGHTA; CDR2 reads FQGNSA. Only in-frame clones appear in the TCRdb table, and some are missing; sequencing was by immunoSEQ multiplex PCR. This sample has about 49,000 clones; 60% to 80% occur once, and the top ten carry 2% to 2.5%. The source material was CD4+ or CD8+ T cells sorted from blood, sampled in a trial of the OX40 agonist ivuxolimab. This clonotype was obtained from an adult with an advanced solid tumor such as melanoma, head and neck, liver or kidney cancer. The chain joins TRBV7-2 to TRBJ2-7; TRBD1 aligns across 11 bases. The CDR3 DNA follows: TGTGCCAGCAGCTGGACAGGGGGCCCGTACGAGCAGTACTTC. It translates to CASSWTGGPYEQYF.